This T cell receptor beta chain derives from a study of molecular identifiers for immune sequencing clone quantification. Study background: The replicate experiment used RNA from roughly 18,000 or 92,000 naive CD8 cells. This RNA was split into five aliquots, and four of them were sequenced.

The J segment lost 3 bases and the V segment lost 3 bases, leaving 3 bases of the junction unmatched. The CDR3 is made up of 15 amino acids. Per germline, CDR1 SGHAT and CDR2 FQNNGV. This clonotype has a count of ten or more. The target antigen is unknown. Libraries for naive CD8 T cells, which were made from approximately 20,000 to 980,000 sorted cells, drew on 10%, 30% or 50% of the RNA. TCRdb redid the calling of the PCR reads with MiXCR, one entry per CDR3 protein. This sample has 490,000 or so distinct CDR3 sequences; around 21% occur once, and the top ten carry around 0.84%. Findings and caveats of the study: Identical TCR molecules that share a barcode could lead to an underestimation of highly expanded clone sizes.

The receptor comes from a human donor in good health. Some libraries in this study had Jurkat cell RNA spiked in. The sample consisted of naive CD8+ T cells from blood, with Jurkat cell RNA spiked in. Noted subset: FACS-sorted CD8+CD4-CCR7+CD45RA+ naive T cells. This chain uses TRBV11-2 with TRBJ2-3, with 10 bases that match TRBD2. The CDR3 nucleotides read TGTGCCAGCAGCTTTAGGACTAGCGGTACAGATACGCAGTATTTT. Protein: CASSFRTSGTDTQYF.